The 27 T cell receptor beta chains below were found in one sample sequenced in a study of CD8 T cells in Susac syndrome (dated by TCRdb to between 2018 and 2021). Preparation of the library involved the immunoSEQ multiplex PCR assay. RNA was extracted with the RNeasy kit and roughly 0.45 to 1 ug was reverse transcribed using random hexamers. Clones were called with MiXCR by TCRdb after fastp trimmed the public reads at Q25, and only in-frame beta chains were retained. CDR3 protein sequences are deduplicated, and each keeps its most common genes and DNA. Recorded for this sample are over 140,000 distinct CDR3 sequences; more than 85% of them occurred a single time. About 0.14% of the sample is taken by the ten largest. Sequenced material: CD4+ T cells from PBMCs. The receptors here all came from a human donor with Susac syndrome.

The chain carries TRBV30 and TRBJ1-1, with TRBD1 identical over 7 bases. V lost 7 bases to trimming and J lost 1 base; unmatched junction nucleotides: 9. This CDR3 spans 14 amino acids. Germline V gene sequence: CDR1 GTSNPN, CDR2 SVGIG (reference sequence). The CDR3 loop is CASTGTVSNTEAFF. In DNA form, the CDR3 reads TGTGCCTCTACCGGGACAGTCTCGAACACTGAAGCTTTCTTT.

This clonotype was seen more than once but under ten times. The chain links TRBV25-1 to TRBJ2-5; D is perhaps TRBD2 (5 bases). Trimming pared 4 bases from V and 5 bases from J, leaving 8 bases between. Per the germline V gene, CDR1 is MGHDK and CDR2 is SYGVNS. This CDR3 has 12 residues. CDR3 amino acids: CASSGRGETQYF. The DNA of the CDR3 is TGTGCCAGCAGTGGTCGCGGGGAGACCCAGTACTTC. The full variable domain, with the rest looked up from reference TRBV25-1 and TRBJ2-5, is EADIYQTPRYLVIGTGKKITLECSQTMGHDKMYWYQQDPGMELHLIHYSYGVNSTEKGDLSSESTVSRIRTEHFPLTLESARPSHTSQYLCASSGRGETQYFGPGTRLLVL.

This clonotype was found once. This chain links TRBV3-1 with TRBJ2-7; D uncertain. With 1 base removed from V and 4 bases from J, the gap between germline ends came to 5 bases. The CDR3 consists of 12 residues. The germline V gene has CDR1 LGHDT and CDR2 YNNKEL (reference sequence). The CDR3 spells CASSQVSYEQYF. DNA for the CDR3: TGTGCCAGCAGCCAAGTATCTTACGAGCAGTACTTC.

This sequence joins TRBV6-1 and TRBJ1-5, with 8 nucleotides matching TRBD1. Germline-derived CDR1 and CDR2 are MNHNS and SASEGT. This CDR3 is built from 15 residues. After removal of 5 bases from V and 6 bases from J, the junction contained 9 bases not matched to a gene. Here the CDR3 reads CASSLQTGEGQPQHF. DNA of the CDR3: TGTGCCAGCAGTCTACAGACAGGGGAGGGTCAGCCCCAGCATTTT.

This rearrangement joins TRBV25-1 to TRBJ1-1; a weak D match, TRBD1 (5 bases). This CDR3 contains 12 residues. Per germline, CDR1 MGHDK and CDR2 SYGVNS. Trimming removed 7 bases at V and 5 bases at J, with 11 bases between. The CDR3 loop reads CASTGFGTEAFF. The CDR3 DNA is TGTGCCAGCACAGGGTTTGGGACTGAAGCTTTCTTT.

The rearrangement links TRBV7-3 to TRBJ2-3; 13 positions match TRBD2. Germline V gene lookup returns CDR1 SGHTA and CDR2 FQGTGA. V gave up 3 bases and J gave up 2 bases; unmatched junction bases: 2. This CDR3 is built from 16 residues. The CDR3 here is CASSFGLAGVTDTQYF. CDR3 bases: TGTGCCAGCAGCTTCGGACTAGCGGGGGTCACAGATACGCAGTATTTT.

J is TRBJ1-6 and V is TRBV27; D is ambiguous. V was cut by 4 bases and J by 9 bases, with 13 bases left in between. From germline, CDR1 is MNHEY and CDR2 SMNVEV (reference sequence). This CDR3 comprises 14 residues. The chain's CDR3 is CASSWAEEGSPLHF. The DNA for the CDR3 is TGTGCCAGCAGTTGGGCAGAGGAGGGTTCACCCCTCCACTTT.

The chain is built from TRBV5-6 and TRBJ2-1; no reliable D call. Per germline, CDR1 SGHDT and CDR2 YYEEEE. The CDR3 is 15 residues long. V was clipped by 3 bases and J by 0 bases, with 10 bases between them. CDR3 DNA: TGTGCCAGCAGCTCCGCAGGTGGCTCCTACAATGAGCAGTTCTTC. This translates into CASSSAGGSYNEQFF.

Only one count was recorded for this clonotype. The chain joins TRBV20-1 to TRBJ1-1; D is possibly TRBD1 (6 bases). CDR3 length: 13 amino acids. Trimming took 0 bases from V and 4 from J, leaving 9 bases between them. Germline V gene sequence: CDR1 DFQATT, CDR2 SNEGSKA (reference sequence). CDR3: CSARDGGGTEAFF. The CDR3 DNA is TGCAGTGCTAGAGATGGAGGGGGCACTGAAGCTTTCTTT.

The gene calls are TRBV7-9 and TRBJ1-2; 7 positions match TRBD1. Germline V lookup: CDR1 SEHNR, CDR2 FQNEAQ (reference sequence). The CDR3 contains 14 residues. Trimming cost V 6 bases and J 5 bases; bases outside gene matches: 9. CDR3 sequence reads: CASRPRTGEYGYTF. The CDR3, as DNA: TGTGCCAGCAGACCTAGGACAGGCGAGTATGGCTACACCTTC.

The J gene is TRBJ2-5, the V gene TRBV30; D is perhaps TRBD2 (5 bases). Trimming pared 4 bases from V and 7 bases from J, leaving 10 bases between. Germline CDR1 is GTSNPN and CDR2 is SVGIG (reference sequence). The CDR3 totals 11 residues. Here the CDR3 reads CAWTSKMTQYF. The CDR3 bases are TGTGCCTGGACTAGCAAGATGACCCAGTACTTC.

J is TRBJ1-5 and V is TRBV28, with a tentative D call TRBD1 (5 bases). Germline V gene sequence: CDR1 MDHEN, CDR2 SYDVKM. This CDR3 is 14 amino acids long. Trimming stripped 1 base from V and 7 bases from J, with 11 bases between. The CDR3 region is CASSLSPPGQPQHF. DNA for the CDR3: TGTGCCAGCAGTTTATCGCCCCCAGGGCAGCCCCAGCATTTT.

V gene TRBV14 combines with J gene TRBJ2-1; weak D call: TRBD2 (5 bases). CDR1 is SGHDN and CDR2 is FVKESK in the germline V gene. Between the trimmed V and J ends, which lost 4 bases and 0 bases, there was a span of 13 bases. CDR3 length equals 16 residues. The CDR3 loop reads CASSLIRGISYNEQFF. CDR3 nucleotides: TGTGCCAGCAGCCTCATACGGGGTATCTCCTACAATGAGCAGTTCTTC. The variable domain in full, completed from reference TRBV14 and TRBJ2-1, reads EAGVTQFPSHSVIEKGQTVTLRCDPISGHDNLYWYRRVMGKEIKFLLHFVKESKQDESGMPNNRFLAERTGGTYSTLKVQPAELEDSGVYFCASSLIRGISYNEQFFGPGTRLTVL.

This clonotype appeared once. The gene calls are TRBV12-5 and TRBJ2-7, with D maybe TRBD2 (5 bases). Trimming left V 1 base short and J 7 bases short, with 11 bases between. The germline V gene encodes CDR1 LGHNT and CDR2 FRNRAP. The length of the CDR3 is 13 residues. This CDR3 reads CASGLGGPAEQYF. CDR3 bases: TGTGCTAGTGGTTTGGGAGGGCCAGCAGAGCAGTACTTC.

The chain combines TRBV6-1 with TRBJ2-5; D unresolved. Germline-derived CDR1 and CDR2 are MNHNS and SASEGT. V was clipped by 7 bases and J by 3 bases, with 6 bases between them. The CDR3 sequence is 11 residues long. The chain's CDR3 is CASKAEETQYF. The CDR3 bases are TGTGCCAGCAAGGCAGAAGAGACCCAGTACTTC.

The chain joins TRBV29-1 to TRBJ2-5; weak D call: TRBD2 (6 bases). V lost 6 bases and J 5 bases, leaving 16 bases between the germline ends. The CDR3 extends over 13 amino acids. Germline values: CDR1 SQVTM, CDR2 ANQGSEA. DNA of the CDR3: TGCAGCGTCGGGGGTAGAGGGGTCGAGACCCAGTACTTC. Amino acid sequence: CSVGGRGVETQYF.

V is TRBV7-9 and J is TRBJ2-7; D uncertain. The CDR3 length is 16 residues. Germline V gene lookup returns CDR1 SEHNR and CDR2 FQNEAQ (reference sequence). V lost 3 bases and J 2 bases, leaving 17 bases between the germline ends. The CDR3 region is CASSLTVWGTTYEQYF. The CDR3 bases are TGTGCCAGCAGCTTGACCGTGTGGGGAACCACCTACGAGCAGTACTTC.

J is TRBJ1-4 and V is TRBV7-9, with D perhaps matching TRBD1 (5 bases). The CDR3 consists of 13 residues. V lost 6 bases to trimming and J lost 7 bases, with 12 bases between them. Looked up from germline, CDR1 is SEHNR and CDR2 is FQNEAQ (reference sequence). CDR3: CASRQDSSEKLFF. In nucleotides, the CDR3 is TGTGCCAGCAGGCAAGACAGCTCTGAAAAACTGTTTTTT.

The CDR3 sequence: CASSPLAGDTQYF. As DNA, the CDR3 is TGTGCCAGCAGTCCGTTAGCGGGAGATACGCAGTATTTT. V and J are TRBV7-9 and TRBJ2-3, with 7 bases identical to TRBD2. This CDR3 spans 13 amino acids. The germline V gene has CDR1 SEHNR and CDR2 FQNEAQ (reference sequence). The ends lost 6 bases at V and 5 bases at J; junction bases unmatched: 5. Filled out from reference TRBV7-9 and TRBJ2-3, the complete variable domain reads DTGVSQNPRHKITKRGQNVTFRCDPISEHNRLYWYRQTLGQGPEFLTYFQNEAQLEKSRLLSDRFSAERPKGSFSTLEIQRTEQGDSAMYLCASSPLAGDTQYFGPGTRLTVL.

The chain uses TRBV7-3 and TRBJ1-1; D possibly corresponds to TRBD1 (5 bases). Per germline, CDR1 SGHTA and CDR2 FQGTGA. The V end was cut by 5 bases, the J end by 0 bases, with 10 bases between. This CDR3 is built from 14 residues. The chain's CDR3 is CASSPDIMNTEAFF. DNA for the CDR3: TGTGCCAGCAGCCCGGACATCATGAACACTGAAGCTTTCTTT.

The CDR3 loop is CASSSGTLREQYF. The CDR3 DNA reads TGTGCCAGCAGCTCTGGGACCCTCAGAGAGCAGTACTTC. This chain connects TRBV7-2 to TRBJ2-7, with D possibly called TRBD1 or TRBD2 (5 bases each). Germline-derived CDR1 and CDR2 are SGHTA and FQGNSA. This CDR3 is built from 13 residues. V lost 4 bases and J 7 bases, leaving 14 bases between the germline ends.

The chain has TRBV29-1 and TRBJ1-1; D perhaps matches TRBD1 (5 bases). The CDR3 extends over 13 amino acids. Germline CDR1 reads SQVTM; CDR2 reads ANQGSEA. The germline V and J ends were trimmed by 3 bases and 3 bases, with 11 bases remaining between them. This chain's CDR3 is CSVEEGRDTEAFF. The CDR3 DNA sequence: TGCAGCGTTGAGGAAGGCAGGGACACTGAAGCTTTCTTT.

The chain uses TRBV12-3 or TRBV12-4 and TRBJ1-1; tentatively, D is TRBD1 (6 bases). Trimming removed 5 bases from V and 1 base from J, with 14 bases in between. The length of the CDR3 is 15 residues. CDR3 sequence (DNA): TGTGCCAGCAGTGCCGACAGGATACGGAACACTGAAGCTTTCTTT. The encoded protein is CASSADRIRNTEAFF.

The rearrangement uses TRBV10-3 and TRBJ2-1, with TRBD1 as a possible D gene (6 bases). The V end lost 7 bases, the J end lost 7 bases, and 14 bases lay between the germline ends. The CDR3 loop spans 13 amino acids. From germline, CDR1 is ENHRY and CDR2 SYGVKD. The CDR3 is CAINHRVGNEQFF. CDR3 coding DNA: TGTGCCATCAACCACAGGGTAGGAAATGAGCAGTTCTTC.

CDR3 in DNA: TGCAGCGTTGAGGGTTTTAGGGACAGGGGTCGAACCGGGGAGCTGTTTTTT. Translated, it gives CSVEGFRDRGRTGELFF. V usage is TRBV29-1 and J usage is TRBJ2-2; 10 bases are shared with TRBD1. V lost 3 bases to trimming and J lost 5 bases; unmatched junction nucleotides: 12. CDR1 SQVTM and CDR2 ANQGSEA come from the germline V gene. This CDR3 region has 17 residues.

The CDR3 sequence is CASEAGELFF. In DNA form, the CDR3 reads TGTGCCAGTGAAGCCGGGGAGCTGTTTTTT. This rearrangement joins TRBV19 to TRBJ2-2; the D is unclear. The germline V gene encodes CDR1 LNHDA and CDR2 SQIVND (reference sequence). This CDR3 contains 10 residues. Trimming removed 8 bases at V and 6 bases at J, with 4 bases between.

The chain recombines TRBV29-1 with TRBJ1-1; D is undetermined. Germline V gene data show CDR1 as SQVTM and CDR2 as ANQGSEA. CDR3 length: 14 amino acids. V lost 5 bases to trimming and J lost 4 bases, with 17 bases between them. CDR3 in amino acids: CSVQPASGGTEAFF. CDR3 sequence (DNA): TGCAGCGTTCAACCGGCCTCGGGTGGCACTGAAGCTTTCTTT.